This T cell receptor (beta chain) is from a study of read filtering for tumor transcriptome and immune sequencing (TCRdb year 2020). Describing the broader study: The cohort consisted of approximately 17 male and around 15 female patients, with a mean age of approximately 70 years and an age range of about 47 to 90. One main goal was a read-filtering strategy for immune repertoire data, in particular deciding whether clonotypes backed by only one read should be removed. Per sample, about 3.5 to 10.27 million TCR-region mapped reads were obtained with IR-seq, compared with only about 80 to 1,400 with RNA-seq. After DNase treatment, whole-transcriptome libraries were prepared with the TruSeq RNA Access Library Prep Kit. Under revised international staging, 8 or 9 patients fell into R-ISS I, 15 or so into R-ISS II and over 5 into R-ISS III. Using the same bone marrow samples, the study ran both targeted immune repertoire sequencing and bulk whole-transcriptome sequencing and then compared the TCR repertoires from each method.

Every patient had bone marrow sampled at the time of active disease. Ficoll-Hypaque density gradient centrifugation was used to isolate the bone marrow mononuclear cells. To remove myeloma plasma cells, the cells were labeled with CD138 magnetic microbeads on a MACS separator, and CD138-negative cells were then collected by negative selection. Flow cytometry with CD138 antibodies on an Attune NxT was used to check how pure the isolated cells were. Total RNA was extracted with TRIzol reagent and quantified with a NanoDrop spectrophotometer. Paired RNA-seq and IR-seq were performed on each patient's CD138-negative bone marrow sample. There are many counts of this clonotype. Its cognate antigen has yet to be identified. Per-nucleotide qualities are absent, and no much larger clonotype sits a single base away. TCR libraries were constructed from approximately 0.4 ug RNA using the Immunoverse kit, and molecular barcoded adaptors covering alpha/delta and beta/gamma chains were employed. TCR library preparation was performed with the same RNA that was used for transcriptome sequencing. TCR libraries were sequenced on an Illumina HiSeq 4000 with 2 x 150 cycles. As for the original processing: With MiXCR, TCR reads were aligned to human V, D, J and C references and assembled into CDR3 clonotypes, with quality filtering and error correction included. Clonotype counts and gene usage diversity were analyzed with the tcR package in R. For inspection of raw mapping reads, RNA-seq reads were mapped by STAR aligner version 2.5.3a onto GRCh37 of the human genome. IR-seq fastq files were randomly downsampled with Seqtk 1.3 to test the effect of sequencing depth on detected clonotypes. TCRdb's own reprocessing of the public reads used fastp at Q25 and MiXCR and kept productive beta chains. For every CDR3 protein sequence, its rows merge into one entry that carries the most common genes and DNA. TCRdb, not the original authors, processed these V and J calls. This sample gives about 58,000 distinct CDR3 sequences in total; roughly an eighth of them show up just once. Approximately 16% of the sample is held by the ten biggest clonotypes.

Spanning cysteine to phenylalanine, the CDR3 consists of 13 amino acids. Only the CDR3 region is kept as DNA, spanning 39 bases read in frame from base 1. Based on the germline V gene, the CDR1 and CDR2 sequences are SQVTM and ANQGSEA. The junction carries 12 bases between V and J, which are trimmed by 4 bases and 3 bases respectively. Study-wide conclusions, independent of this receptor: Rather than purified T cells, the sorted CD138-negative fraction was a mixed bone marrow immune population. Removing single-read clonotypes increased the correlation between IR-seq and RNA-seq shared clonotype proportions. IR-seq captured clonotypes at much higher depth and more reliably than RNA-seq, and smaller IR-seq throughput sufficed to identify most shared clonotypes. In IR-seq, approximately 82% of clonotypes but approximately 3.2% of total reads were represented by single-read clonotypes, whereas in RNA-seq, about 69% of clonotypes and about 46% of reads were represented by single-read clonotypes.

The sequencing sample was made of a population of CD138-negative cells sorted from bone marrow. The intended sense of this specimen's cell subset or site label: bone marrow mononuclear cells depleted of CD138+ plasma/myeloma cells by negative magnetic selection. The chain couples TRBV29-1 to TRBJ1-2; no D gene call is confident. The receptor was isolated from a donor over 35 with multiple myeloma. The DNA is TGCAGCGTTGCCGAGGGCTCTGACTATGGCTACACCTTC. Translation gives CSVAEGSDYGYTF.